This TCR beta chain was documented in a study of T cell responses to AZD1222 COVID-19 vaccine. Points on this clone: Its matching antigen is unknown.

Assay used: immunoSEQ multiplex PCR; TCRdb lists only in-frame clones, some missing. The sample has 90,000 to 130,000 clones; roughly 93% are singletons. Germline V gives CDR1 LNHDA, CDR2 SQIVND (reference sequence). The ends lost 7 bases at V and 4 bases at J; junction bases unmatched: 6. The CDR3 sequence is 13 residues long. Study outcomes and limitations: Only after the peak T cell response were repertoires sampled. Spike regions recognized by vaccine-associated CD4 TCRs spanned the protein, led by 160-218 and 743-854.

The chain combines TRBV19 with TRBJ1-1; 7 nucleotides line up with TRBD1. The source of this sequence is an adult who received the AZD1222 COVID-19 vaccine. Sequenced here: peripheral blood, sampled 28 days after the second AZD1222 dose. In DNA form, the CDR3 reads TGTGCCAGTAAACAGGGGATGGTCACTGAAGCTTTCTTT. It translates to CASKQGMVTEAFF. The full variable domain, in which reference TRBV19 and TRBJ1-1 provide the parts outside the CDR3, is DGGITQSPKYLFRKEGQNVTLSCEQNLNHDAMYWYRQDPGQGLRLIYYSQIVNDFQKGDIAEGYSVSREKKESFPLTVTSAQKNPTAFYLCASKQGMVTEAFFGQGTRLTVV.